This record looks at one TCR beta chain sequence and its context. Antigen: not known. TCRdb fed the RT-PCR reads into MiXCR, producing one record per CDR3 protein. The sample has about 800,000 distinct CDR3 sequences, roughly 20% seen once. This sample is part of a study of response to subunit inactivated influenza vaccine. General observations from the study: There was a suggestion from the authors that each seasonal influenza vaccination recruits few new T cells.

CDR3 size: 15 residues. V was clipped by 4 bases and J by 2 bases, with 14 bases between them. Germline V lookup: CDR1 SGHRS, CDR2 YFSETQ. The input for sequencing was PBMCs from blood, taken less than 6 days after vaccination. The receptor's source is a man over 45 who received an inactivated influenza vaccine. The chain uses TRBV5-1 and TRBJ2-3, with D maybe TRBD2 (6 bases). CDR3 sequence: CASSLGSSDTDTQYF. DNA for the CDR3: TGCGCCAGCAGCCTCGGGAGCTCCGACACAGATACGCAGTATTTT.